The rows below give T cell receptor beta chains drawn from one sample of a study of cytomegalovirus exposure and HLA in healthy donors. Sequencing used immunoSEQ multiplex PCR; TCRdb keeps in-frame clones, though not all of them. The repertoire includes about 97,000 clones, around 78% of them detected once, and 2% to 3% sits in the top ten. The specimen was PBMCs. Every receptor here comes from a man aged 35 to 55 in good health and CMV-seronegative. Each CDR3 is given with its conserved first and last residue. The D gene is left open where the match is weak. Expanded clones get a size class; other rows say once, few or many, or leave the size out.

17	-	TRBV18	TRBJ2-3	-	CASSPNGRGYGTDTQYF	TGTGCCAGCTCACCAAATGGCAGGGGCTATGGCACAGATACGCAGTATTTT
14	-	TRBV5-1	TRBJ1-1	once	CASGTRTAGTEAFF	TGCGCCAGCGGCACCCGGACTGCGGGGACTGAAGCTTTCTTT
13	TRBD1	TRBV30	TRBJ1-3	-	CAWATGRGNTIYF	TGTGCCTGGGCGACAGGGCGGGGAAACACCATATATTTT
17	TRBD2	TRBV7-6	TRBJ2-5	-	CASSLGWSGGAQETQYF	TGTGCCAGCAGCTTAGGCTGGAGCGGGGGGGCGCAAGAGACCCAGTACTTC
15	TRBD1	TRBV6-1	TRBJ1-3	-	CASSDGQGTGNTIYF	TGTGCCAGCAGTGATGGACAGGGTACTGGAAACACCATATATTTT
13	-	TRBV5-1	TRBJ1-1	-	CASSSVVNTEAFF	TGCGCCAGCAGCTCCGTCGTGAACACTGAAGCTTTCTTT
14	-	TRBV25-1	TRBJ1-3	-	CATSPQNSGNTIYF	TGTGCCACCTCCCCGCAGAACTCTGGAAACACCATATATTTT
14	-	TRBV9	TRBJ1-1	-	CASSVGQGGTEAFF	TGTGCCAGCAGCGTAGGGCAGGGCGGCACTGAAGCTTTCTTT
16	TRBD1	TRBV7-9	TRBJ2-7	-	CAALLGSGQGDLEQYF	TGTGCCGCACTTCTTGGTTCTGGACAGGGCGACCTCGAGCAGTACTTC
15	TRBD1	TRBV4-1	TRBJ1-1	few	CASSHLGQGATEAFF	TGCGCCAGCAGCCACCTCGGACAGGGGGCCACTGAAGCTTTCTTT
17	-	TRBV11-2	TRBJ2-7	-	CASSSGPQGDSSYEQYF	TGTGCCAGCAGCTCCGGTCCTCAAGGGGATAGCTCCTACGAGCAGTACTTC
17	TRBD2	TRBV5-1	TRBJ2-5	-	CASSPGLAGGVGETQYF	TGCGCCAGCAGCCCGGGACTAGCGGGGGGGGTAGGAGAGACCCAGTACTTC
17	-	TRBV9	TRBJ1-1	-	CASSPGVGGGTVTEAFF	TGTGCCAGCAGTCCCGGGGTGGGAGGGGGGACGGTCACTGAAGCTTTCTTT
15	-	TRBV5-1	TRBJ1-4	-	CASSANLGEGEKLFF	TGCGCCAGCAGCGCCAACTTGGGCGAGGGTGAAAAACTGTTTTTT
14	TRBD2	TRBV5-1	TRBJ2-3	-	CASSPSGAPDTQYF	TGCGCCAGCAGCCCTAGCGGGGCGCCAGATACGCAGTATTTT
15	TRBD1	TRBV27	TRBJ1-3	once	CASRPGTDSGNTIYF	TGTGCCAGCAGACCAGGGACAGACTCTGGAAACACTATATATTTT
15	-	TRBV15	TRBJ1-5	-	CATSRPGGGGQPQHF	TGTGCCACCAGCAGGCCTGGGGGGGGTGGTCAGCCCCAGCATTTT
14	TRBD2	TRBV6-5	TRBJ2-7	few	CASSGTSGGYEQYF	TGTGCCAGCAGTGGGACTAGCGGGGGCTACGAGCAGTACTTC
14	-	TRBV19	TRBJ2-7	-	CASRRQISSYEQYF	TGTGCCAGTAGAAGACAGATTAGCTCCTACGAGCAGTACTTC
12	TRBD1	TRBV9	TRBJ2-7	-	CASSADRVKQYF	TGTGCCAGCAGCGCGGACAGGGTAAAGCAGTACTTC
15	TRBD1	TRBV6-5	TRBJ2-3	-	CASSYQGASTDTQYF	TGTGCCAGCAGTTACCAGGGGGCGAGCACAGATACGCAGTATTTT
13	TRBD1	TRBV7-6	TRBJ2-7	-	CASSERTGGEQYF	TGTGCCAGCAGCGAGAGAACAGGGGGCGAGCAGTACTTC
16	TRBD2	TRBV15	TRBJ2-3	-	CATSRGGRGGGDTQYF	TGTGCCACCAGCAGAGGAGGGCGGGGGGGCGGGGATACGCAGTATTTT
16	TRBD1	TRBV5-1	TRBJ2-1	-	CASSLFSRTGGQGQFF	TGCGCCAGCAGCTTGTTCTCCCGGACAGGGGGCCAGGGGCAGTTCTTC
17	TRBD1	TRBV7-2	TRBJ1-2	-	CASSLVSGQVLNYGYTF	TGTGCCAGCAGCTTAGTATCGGGACAGGTTCTTAACTATGGCTACACCTTC
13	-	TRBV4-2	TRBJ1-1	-	CASSQVQGGEAFF	TGTGCCAGCAGCCAAGTACAGGGTGGTGAAGCTTTCTTT
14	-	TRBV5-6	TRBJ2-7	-	CASSLGGSSYEQYF	TGTGCCAGCAGCTTAGGGGGTTCCTCCTACGAGCAGTACTTC
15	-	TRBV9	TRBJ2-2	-	CASSGHYANTGELFF	TGTGCCAGCAGTGGACACTACGCGAACACCGGGGAGCTGTTTTTT
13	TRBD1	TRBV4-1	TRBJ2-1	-	CASSQTGGNEQFF	TGCGCCAGCAGCCAGACAGGGGGCAATGAGCAGTTCTTC
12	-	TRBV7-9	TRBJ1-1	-	CASSLRDTEAFF	TGTGCCAGCAGCCTCAGGGACACTGAAGCTTTCTTT
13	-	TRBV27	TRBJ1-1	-	CASSSMGQPEAFF	TGTGCCAGCAGTTCCATGGGGCAGCCTGAAGCTTTCTTT